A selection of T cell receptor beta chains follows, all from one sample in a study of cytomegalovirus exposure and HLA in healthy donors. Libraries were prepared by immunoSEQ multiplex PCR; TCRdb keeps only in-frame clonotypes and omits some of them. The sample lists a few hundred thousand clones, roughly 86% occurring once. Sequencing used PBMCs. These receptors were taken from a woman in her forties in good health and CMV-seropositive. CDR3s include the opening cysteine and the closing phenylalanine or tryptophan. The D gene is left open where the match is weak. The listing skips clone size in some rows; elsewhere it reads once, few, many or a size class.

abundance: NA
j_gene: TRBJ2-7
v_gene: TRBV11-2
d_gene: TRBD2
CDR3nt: TGTGCCAGCAGCTTAGCCCCTAGCGGGAGCGCCTTCTCCTACGAGCAGTACTTC
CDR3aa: CASSLAPSGSAFSYEQYF

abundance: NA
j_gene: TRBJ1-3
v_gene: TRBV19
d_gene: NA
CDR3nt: TGTGCCAGTAGTCGGGGGGACCGCAGCTCTGGAAACACCATATATTTT
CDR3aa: CASSRGDRSSGNTIYF

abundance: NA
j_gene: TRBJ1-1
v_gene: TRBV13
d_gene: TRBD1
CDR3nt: TGTGCCAGCAGCATACGCACAGGGGCGAACACTGAAGCTTTCTTT
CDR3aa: CASSIRTGANTEAFF

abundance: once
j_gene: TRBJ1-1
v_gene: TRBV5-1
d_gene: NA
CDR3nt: TGCGCCAGCAGCTTCGGGAGTGACACTGAAGCTTTCTTT
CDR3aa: CASSFGSDTEAFF

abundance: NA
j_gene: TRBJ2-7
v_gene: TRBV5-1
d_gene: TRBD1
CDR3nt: TGCGCCAGCAGCCTAATAACCGGGACAGGAAGTTTCTACGAGCAGTACTTC
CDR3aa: CASSLITGTGSFYEQYF

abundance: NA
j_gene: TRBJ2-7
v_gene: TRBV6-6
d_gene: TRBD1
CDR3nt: TGTGCCAGCAGTTACGGTGGCAGGGGGTACGAGCAGTACTTC
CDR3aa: CASSYGGRGYEQYF

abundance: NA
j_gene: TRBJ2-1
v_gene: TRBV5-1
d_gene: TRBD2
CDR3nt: TGCGCCAGCAGCCTTTTCCTGGGACTAGCGGACTACAATGAGCAGTTCTTC
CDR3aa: CASSLFLGLADYNEQFF

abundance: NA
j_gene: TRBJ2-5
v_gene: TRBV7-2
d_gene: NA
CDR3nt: TGTGCCAGCAGCTTTGGTTCTCGGGAGACCCAGTACTTC
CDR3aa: CASSFGSRETQYF

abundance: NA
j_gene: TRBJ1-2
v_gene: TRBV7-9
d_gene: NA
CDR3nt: TGTGCCACCGACGGGAATCGAGATGGCTACACCTTC
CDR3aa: CATDGNRDGYTF

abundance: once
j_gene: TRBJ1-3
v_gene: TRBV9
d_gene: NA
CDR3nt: TGTGCCAGCACCCCTTCGGACAGCAGCTCTGGAAACACCATATATTTT
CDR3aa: CASTPSDSSSGNTIYF

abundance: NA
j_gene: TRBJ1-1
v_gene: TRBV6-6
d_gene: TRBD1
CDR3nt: TGTGCCAGCAGCCTACAGGGGGCTGGCACTGAAGCTTTCTTT
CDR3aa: CASSLQGAGTEAFF

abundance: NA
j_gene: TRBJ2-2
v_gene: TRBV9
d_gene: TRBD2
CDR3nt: TGTGCCAGCAGCGTAGATAGCGGGGGTAACACCGGGGAGCTGTTTTTT
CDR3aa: CASSVDSGGNTGELFF

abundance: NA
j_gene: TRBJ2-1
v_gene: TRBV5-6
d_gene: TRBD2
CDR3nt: TGTGCCAGCAGCATTAGCGGGAGAGGGGCCTACAATGAGCAGTTCTTC
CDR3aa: CASSISGRGAYNEQFF

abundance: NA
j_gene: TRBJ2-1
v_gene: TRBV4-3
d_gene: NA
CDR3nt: TGCGCCAGCAGCCAAGACAGGGCCCTCTACAATGAGCAGTTCTTC
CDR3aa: CASSQDRALYNEQFF

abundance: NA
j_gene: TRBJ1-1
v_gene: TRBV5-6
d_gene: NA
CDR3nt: TGTGCCAGCAGCCCCTTGGGGGGTGGCCCTGAAGCTTTCTTT
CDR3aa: CASSPLGGGPEAFF

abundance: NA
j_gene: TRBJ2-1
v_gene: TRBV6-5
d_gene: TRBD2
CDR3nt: TGTGCCAGCAGCAGGACTAGCGGGGATTACAATGAGCAGTTCTTC
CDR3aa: CASSRTSGDYNEQFF

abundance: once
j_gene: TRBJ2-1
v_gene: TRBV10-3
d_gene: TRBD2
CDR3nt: TGTGCCATCAGTCGACTAGCGGGATCCAATGAGCAGTTCTTC
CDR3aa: CAISRLAGSNEQFF

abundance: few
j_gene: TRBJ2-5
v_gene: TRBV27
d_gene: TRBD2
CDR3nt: TGTGCCAGCAGCCGGGGACTAGCGGGGACCCAAGAGACCCAGTACTTC
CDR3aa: CASSRGLAGTQETQYF

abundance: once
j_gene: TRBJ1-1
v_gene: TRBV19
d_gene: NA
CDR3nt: TGTGCCAGTAGTCCGGGAAACACTGAAGCTTTCTTT
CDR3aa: CASSPGNTEAFF

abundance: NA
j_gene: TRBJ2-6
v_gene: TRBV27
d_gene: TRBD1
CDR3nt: TGTGCCAGCAGTCTCGGGACAGGGGCTGGGGCCAACGTCCTGACTTTC
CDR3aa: CASSLGTGAGANVLTF

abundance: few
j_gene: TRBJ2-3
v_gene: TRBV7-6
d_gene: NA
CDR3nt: TGTGCCAGCAGCTTAGGACCGGGTTTAGATACGCAGTATTTT
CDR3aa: CASSLGPGLDTQYF

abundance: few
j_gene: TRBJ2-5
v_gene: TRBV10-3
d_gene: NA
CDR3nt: TGTGCCATCAGTGAATCCTCTTCCCAGGTGGAGACCCAGTACTTC
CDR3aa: CAISESSSQVETQYF

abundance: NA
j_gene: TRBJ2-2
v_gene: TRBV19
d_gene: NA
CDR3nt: TGTGCCAGTAGTCCAACGACAGGCGCGGACACCGGGGAGCTGTTTTTT
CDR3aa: CASSPTTGADTGELFF

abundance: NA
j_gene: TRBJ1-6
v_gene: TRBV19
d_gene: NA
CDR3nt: TGTGCCAGTACCCTGGGCAGGGGACGTTCACCCCTCCACTTT
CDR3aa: CASTLGRGRSPLHF

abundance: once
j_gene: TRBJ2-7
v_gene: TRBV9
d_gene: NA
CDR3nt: TGTGCCAGCAGCCCCGGGAGCGACGCCTCCTACGAGCAGTACTTC
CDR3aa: CASSPGSDASYEQYF

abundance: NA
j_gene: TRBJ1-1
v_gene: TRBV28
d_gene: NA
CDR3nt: TGTGCCAGCAGTACGGGAGGGACGAACACTGAAGCTTTCTTT
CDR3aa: CASSTGGTNTEAFF

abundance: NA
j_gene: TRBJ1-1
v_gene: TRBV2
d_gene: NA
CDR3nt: TGTGCCAGCAGTGATAGGTACGGCGGAAGGACTGAAGCTTTCTTT
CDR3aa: CASSDRYGGRTEAFF

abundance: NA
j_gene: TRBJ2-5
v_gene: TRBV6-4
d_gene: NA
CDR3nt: TGTGCCAGCAGTCGGGGGAAAGAGACCCAGTACTTC
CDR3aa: CASSRGKETQYF

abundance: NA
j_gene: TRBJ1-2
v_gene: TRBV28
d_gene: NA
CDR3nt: TGTGCCAGCTGGCGGAACGGCTACACCTTC
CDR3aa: CASWRNGYTF

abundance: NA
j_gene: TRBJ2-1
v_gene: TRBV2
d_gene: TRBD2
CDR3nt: TGTGCCAGCAGTGGGTCTAGCGGGAGTTTTCATGAGCAGTTCTTC
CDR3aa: CASSGSSGSFHEQFF

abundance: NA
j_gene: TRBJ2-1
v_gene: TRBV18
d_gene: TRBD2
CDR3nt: TGTGCCAGCTCACCAGAATTAGCGGGGGAAAATGAGCAGTTCTTC
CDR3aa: CASSPELAGENEQFF

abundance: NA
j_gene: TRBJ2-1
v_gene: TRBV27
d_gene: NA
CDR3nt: TGTGCCAGCAGTAACGGGTTCCGGGATGAGCAGTTCTTC
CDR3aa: CASSNGFRDEQFF

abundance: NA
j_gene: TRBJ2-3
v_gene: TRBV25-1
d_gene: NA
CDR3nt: TGTGCCAGCAGTCGAACGGTAGATACGCAGTATTTT
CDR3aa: CASSRTVDTQYF

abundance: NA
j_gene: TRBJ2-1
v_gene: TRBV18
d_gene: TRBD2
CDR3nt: TGTGCCAGCTCACCACCGGGACTAGCGGGAGGGCCTCATGAGCAGTTCTTC
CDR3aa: CASSPPGLAGGPHEQFF

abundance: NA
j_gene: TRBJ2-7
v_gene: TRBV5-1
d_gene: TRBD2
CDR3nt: TGCGCCAGCAGCTCGACTAGCGGGCACTCCTACGAGCAGTACTTC
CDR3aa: CASSSTSGHSYEQYF

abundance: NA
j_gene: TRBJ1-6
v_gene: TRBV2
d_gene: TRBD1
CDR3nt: TGTGCCAGCAGAGAACCGGGACAGGGAGTCACCTATAATTCACCCCTCCACTTT
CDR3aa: CASREPGQGVTYNSPLHF

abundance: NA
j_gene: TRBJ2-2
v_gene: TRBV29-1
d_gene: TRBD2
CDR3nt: TGCAGCGCCCTCCTCCGACTAGCGGGAGCCGGGGAGCTGTTTTTT
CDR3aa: CSALLRLAGAGELFF

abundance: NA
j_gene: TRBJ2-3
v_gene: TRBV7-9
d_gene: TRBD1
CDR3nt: TGTGCCAGCCGCCCAAGCGGACAGGGCATAGATACGCAGTATTTT
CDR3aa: CASRPSGQGIDTQYF

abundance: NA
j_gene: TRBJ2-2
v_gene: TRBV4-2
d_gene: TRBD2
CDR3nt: TGTGCCAGCAGCCAAGTGACTAGCGGTAACACCGGGGAGCTGTTTTTT
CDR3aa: CASSQVTSGNTGELFF

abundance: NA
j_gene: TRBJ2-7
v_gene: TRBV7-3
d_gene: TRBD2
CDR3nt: TGTGCCAGCAGCTCCCAACTAGCGGGAGTTGGGGAGCAGTACTTC
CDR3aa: CASSSQLAGVGEQYF

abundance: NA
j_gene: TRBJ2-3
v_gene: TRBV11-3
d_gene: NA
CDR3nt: TGTGCCAGCAAGTCGGGGGGCACAGATACGCAGTATTTT
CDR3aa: CASKSGGTDTQYF

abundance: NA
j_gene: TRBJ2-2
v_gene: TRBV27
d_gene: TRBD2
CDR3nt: TGTGCCAGCAGTAGGAGCGGGAGAAGAGACGGGGAGCTGTTTTTT
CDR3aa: CASSRSGRRDGELFF

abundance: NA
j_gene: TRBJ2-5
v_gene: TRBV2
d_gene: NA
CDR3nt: TGTGCCGGAACAGGGAGACAAGAGACCCAGTACTTC
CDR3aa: CAGTGRQETQYF

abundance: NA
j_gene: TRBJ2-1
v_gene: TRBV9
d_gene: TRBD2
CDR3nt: TGTGCCAGCAGCGATCTAGCGGGATATGAGCAGTTCTTC
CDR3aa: CASSDLAGYEQFF